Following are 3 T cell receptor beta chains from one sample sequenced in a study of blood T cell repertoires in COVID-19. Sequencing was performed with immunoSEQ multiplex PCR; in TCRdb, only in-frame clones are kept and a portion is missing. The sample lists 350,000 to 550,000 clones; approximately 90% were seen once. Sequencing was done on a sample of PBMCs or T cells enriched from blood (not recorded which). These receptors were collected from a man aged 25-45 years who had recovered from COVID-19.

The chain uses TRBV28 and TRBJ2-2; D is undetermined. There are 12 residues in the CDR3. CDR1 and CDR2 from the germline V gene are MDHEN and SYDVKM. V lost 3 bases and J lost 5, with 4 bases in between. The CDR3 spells CASSFQTGELFF. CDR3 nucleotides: TGTGCCAGCAGTTTCCAAACCGGGGAGCTGTTTTTT.

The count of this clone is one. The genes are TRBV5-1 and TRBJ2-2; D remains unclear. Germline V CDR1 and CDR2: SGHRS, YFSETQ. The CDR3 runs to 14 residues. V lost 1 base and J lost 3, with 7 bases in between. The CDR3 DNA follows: TGCGCCAGCAGCTTGAAGCTGGACACCGGGGAGCTGTTTTTT. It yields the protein CASSLKLDTGELFF. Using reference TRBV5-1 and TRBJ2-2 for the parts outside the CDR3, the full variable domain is KAGVTQTPRYLIKTRGQQVTLSCSPISGHRSVSWYQQTPGQGLQFLFEYFSETQRNKGNFPGRFSGRQFSNSRSEMNVSTLELGDSALYLCASSLKLDTGELFFGEGSRLTVL.

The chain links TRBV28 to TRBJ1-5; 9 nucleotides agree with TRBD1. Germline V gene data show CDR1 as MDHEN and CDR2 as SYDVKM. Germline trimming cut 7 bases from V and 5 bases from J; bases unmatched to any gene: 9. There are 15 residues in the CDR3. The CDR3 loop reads CASTHHGQGHQPQHF. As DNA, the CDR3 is TGTGCCAGCACCCACCACGGACAGGGGCATCAGCCCCAGCATTTT.